This T cell receptor beta chain was captured in a study of blood T cell repertoires in COVID-19. Study-wide context: Sample material is recorded as cDNA or gDNA derived from T cells, B-cell-depleted T cells, or PBMCs.

In the authors' workflow: It was from reference gene primer amplification that nucleated cell counts were estimated. TCRdb's table, derived via immunoSEQ multiplex PCR, lists solely in-frame clones and lacks some. The V and J calls and clone size are taken from that table; D and trimming were inferred from the DNA. The sample holds approximately 290,000 clones; roughly 85% are singletons and the top ten take about 4.1%. Participant-given clinical history determined each cohort assignment. Cohort 3 donors counted as recovered after two negative PCRs, clearance, or resolved symptoms. The J segment lost 7 bases and the V segment lost 3 bases, leaving 3 bases of the junction unmatched. Germline-derived CDR1 and CDR2 are MNHNS and SASEGT. The CDR3 has 13 residues.

The chain employs TRBV6-1 and TRBJ2-7; 10 nucleotides align to TRBD1. The receptor comes from a woman between 25 and 40 years old who had recovered from COVID-19. The sample comprised PBMCs or T cells enriched from blood (not recorded which). The CDR3 loop reads CASSDGTGVEQYF. The CDR3 nucleotides are TGTGCCAGCAGTGATGGGACAGGGGTAGAGCAGTACTTC.